This is a list of T cell receptor beta chains from one sample in a study of identical twins. TCRdb ran MiXCR on the 5' RACE reads and lists one entry per CDR3 protein. The table has roughly 250,000 distinct CDR3 sequences, approximately 7% seen once. This sample also belongs to another study, concerning yellow fever vaccine responses in identical twins.

The sample comprised memory (CD45RO+) T cells sorted from blood. Every receptor here comes from a woman between 18 and 29 years old in good health. Both conserved end residues are part of each CDR3. The D gene is left open where the match is weak. Expanded clones get a size class; other rows say once, few or many, or leave the size out.

j_gene,v_gene,abundance,d_gene,CDR3aa,CDR3nt
TRBJ2-1,TRBV4-1,-,-,CASSQGTRGSYNEQFF,TGCGCCAGCAGCCAAGGGACTAGGGGGAGTTACAATGAGCAGTTCTTC
TRBJ2-2,TRBV27,many,TRBD1,CASRESGTGSTGELFF,TGTGCCAGCAGAGAGAGTGGGACAGGGAGCACCGGGGAGCTGTTTTTT
TRBJ2-3,TRBV24-1,-,TRBD1,CATSDFKRTGGSDTQYF,TGTGCCACCAGTGATTTCAAAAGGACAGGGGGGTCAGATACGCAGTATTTT
TRBJ2-3,TRBV12-3/TRBV12-4,few,-,CASSLLKERADTQYF,TGTGCCAGCAGTTTATTAAAGGAACGCGCAGATACGCAGTATTTT
TRBJ2-3,TRBV5-6,-,TRBD1,CASHPGTGGTDTQYF,TGTGCCAGCCACCCCGGGACAGGGGGCACCGATACGCAGTATTTT
TRBJ2-7,TRBV5-8,few,-,CASSLPDTYEQYF,TGTGCCAGCAGCTTGCCCGACACCTACGAGCAGTACTTC
TRBJ2-2,TRBV7-8,-,-,CASSPNLLGTGELFF,TGTGCCAGCAGCCCAAACCTGTTGGGCACCGGGGAGCTGTTTTTT
TRBJ2-5,TRBV7-7,-,TRBD2,CASLAGGQTQYF,TGTGCCAGCTTAGCGGGAGGGCAGACCCAGTACTTC
TRBJ1-1,TRBV12-3/TRBV12-4,many,TRBD1,CASSSTGPLNTEAFF,TGTGCCAGCAGTTCGACAGGGCCCCTGAACACTGAAGCTTTCTTT
TRBJ2-2,TRBV20-1,-,TRBD2,CSARDPSLAGVGGELFF,TGCAGTGCTAGAGATCCGTCCTTAGCGGGAGTAGGCGGGGAGCTGTTTTTT
TRBJ2-2,TRBV5-1,-,TRBD2,CASSWEGNTGELFF,TGCGCCAGCAGTTGGGAGGGGAACACCGGGGAGCTGTTTTTT
TRBJ1-5,TRBV29-1,many,-,CSVGGDNQPQHF,TGCAGCGTTGGAGGGGACAATCAGCCCCAGCATTTT
TRBJ2-3,TRBV29-1,many,-,CSVEGGSGPDTQYF,TGCAGCGTTGAAGGGGGGTCGGGTCCAGATACGCAGTATTTT
TRBJ2-4,TRBV20-1,-,-,CSAGSGSGNIQYF,TGCAGTGCCGGATCGGGGAGTGGGAACATTCAGTACTTC
TRBJ1-5,TRBV29-1,many,-,CRWGGRGQPQHF,TGCCGGTGGGGGGGTCGGGGTCAGCCCCAGCATTTT
TRBJ1-2,TRBV7-2,many,-,CASSPSQAVTF,TGTGCCAGCAGCCCTTCACAAGCTGTCACCTTC
TRBJ2-7,TRBV28,-,-,CATKEGKVLSEQYF,TGTGCCACTAAGGAGGGCAAAGTACTATCCGAGCAGTACTTC
TRBJ2-2,TRBV5-6,many,-,CASSLDLAGATGELFF,TGTGCCAGCAGCTTGGACCTGGCAGGGGCCACCGGGGAGCTGTTTTTT
TRBJ2-5,TRBV28,few,-,CASNPGLQETQYF,TGTGCCAGCAACCCGGGACTCCAAGAGACCCAGTACTTC
TRBJ2-3,TRBV18,-,-,CASSPRSLLWTDNSTDTQYF,TGTGCCAGCTCACCACGATCGCTTCTCTGGACAGACAATAGCACAGATACGCAGTATTTT
TRBJ2-3,TRBV29-1,many,TRBD1,CSIRGQTYTDTQYF,TGCAGCATTAGGGGACAGACCTACACAGATACGCAGTATTTT
TRBJ1-4,TRBV3-1,-,TRBD1,CATSQERTGGRNEKLFF,TGTGCCACCTCCCAAGAGAGGACAGGAGGAAGAAATGAAAAACTGTTTTTT
TRBJ2-3,TRBV15,many,-,CATSRPRSTDTQYF,TGTGCCACCAGCAGGCCTAGAAGCACAGATACGCAGTATTTT
TRBJ2-5,TRBV5-5,-,-,CASSSTGFETQYF,TGTGCCAGCAGCTCAACAGGGTTTGAGACCCAGTACTTC
TRBJ2-5,TRBV5-1,many,-,CASSLSQGNRETQYF,TGCGCCAGCAGCTTGTCCCAGGGGAATCGAGAGACCCAGTACTTC
TRBJ2-5,TRBV5-1,many,TRBD2,CASSESSGRETQYF,TGCGCCAGCAGCGAGTCTAGCGGGAGGGAGACCCAGTACTTC
TRBJ2-3,TRBV9,-,TRBD2,CASSVGLAGVTDTQYF,TGTGCCAGCAGCGTAGGGCTAGCGGGGGTCACAGATACGCAGTATTTT
TRBJ2-1,TRBV10-3,many,-,CAISDWGAANEQFF,TGTGCCATCAGTGATTGGGGGGCCGCCAATGAGCAGTTCTTC
TRBJ2-1,TRBV28,many,TRBD1,CASSLGSQRKGAPYNEQFF,TGTGCCAGCAGTTTAGGTAGCCAGAGAAAGGGGGCCCCCTACAATGAGCAGTTCTTC
TRBJ2-2,TRBV5-1,many,-,CASSPVVNTGELFF,TGCGCCAGCAGCCCAGTTGTGAACACCGGGGAGCTGTTTTTT
TRBJ1-5,TRBV15,many,TRBD1,CATSIGRGGGNQPQHF,TGTGCCACCAGCATCGGGAGAGGGGGCGGCAATCAGCCCCAGCATTTT
TRBJ2-3,TRBV6-4,-,-,CASSGSSTDTQYF,TGTGCCAGCAGCGGGTCTAGCACAGATACGCAGTATTTT
TRBJ2-3,TRBV7-8,-,TRBD2,CASSQSRLAGVLRSTDTQYF,TGTGCCAGCAGTCAATCCCGCCTAGCGGGAGTTTTGCGAAGCACAGATACGCAGTATTTT
TRBJ2-2,TRBV5-5,many,-,CASSPRWAPSNTGELFF,TGTGCCAGCAGCCCCCGGTGGGCACCTTCGAACACCGGGGAGCTGTTTTTT
TRBJ2-3,TRBV12-3/TRBV12-4,-,TRBD2,CASSSLAGETDTQYF,TGTGCCAGCAGTTCCTTAGCGGGGGAAACCGATACGCAGTATTTT
TRBJ2-3,TRBV5-1,-,TRBD2,CASSLVGLAGGPQDTQYF,TGCGCCAGCAGTTTGGTGGGACTAGCGGGGGGGCCCCAAGATACGCAGTATTTT
TRBJ2-7,TRBV20-1,many,-,CSARDRLRTSTYEQYF,TGCAGTGCTAGAGATCGTTTGAGGACATCCACCTACGAGCAGTACTTC
TRBJ2-6,TRBV6-1,few,-,CASRRGQPRDGANVLTF,TGTGCCAGCAGAAGGGGCCAGCCGAGGGATGGGGCCAACGTCCTGACTTTC
TRBJ2-3,TRBV12-3/TRBV12-4,-,-,CASSFGSGRGGDTQYF,TGTGCCAGCAGTTTTGGTTCGGGGCGAGGGGGAGATACGCAGTATTTT
TRBJ1-3,TRBV12-3/TRBV12-4,many,TRBD1,CASSYPGQGTGNTIYF,TGTGCCAGCAGTTACCCGGGACAGGGGACTGGAAACACCATATATTTT
TRBJ1-5,TRBV4-2,many,-,CASSQDGNSNQPQHF,TGTGCCAGCAGCCAAGACGGGAATAGCAATCAGCCCCAGCATTTT
TRBJ2-3,TRBV11-1,many,-,CASSARTPTDTQYF,TGTGCCAGCAGCGCTCGGACACCCACAGATACGCAGTATTTT
TRBJ2-5,TRBV3-1,-,TRBD2,CASSQDRSSGRATRETQYF,TGTGCCAGCAGCCAAGATCGGAGTAGCGGGAGGGCCACGAGGGAGACCCAGTACTTC
TRBJ1-4,TRBV29-1,many,-,CSVGYSVYEKLFF,TGCAGCGTTGGATACAGCGTCTATGAAAAACTGTTTTTT
TRBJ1-4,TRBV5-1,-,-,CASSFRASGQGEKLFF,TGCGCCAGCAGCTTTCGGGCTTCCGGGCAAGGTGAAAAACTGTTTTTT
TRBJ2-3,TRBV7-2,many,TRBD2,CASSLAGLAGGTDTQYF,TGTGCCAGCAGCTTAGCGGGGCTAGCGGGGGGCACAGATACGCAGTATTTT
TRBJ1-1,TRBV20-1,few,TRBD1,CSARAGDRLNTEAFF,TGCAGTGCTAGAGCGGGGGACAGACTGAACACTGAAGCTTTCTTT
TRBJ2-3,TRBV12-3/TRBV12-4,-,TRBD2,CASTAGTSGGDTQYF,TGTGCCAGCACCGCCGGGACTAGCGGGGGCGATACGCAGTATTTT
TRBJ2-3,TRBV13,-,TRBD1,CASSADRGGTDTQYF,TGTGCCAGCAGCGCGGACAGGGGAGGCACAGATACGCAGTATTTT
TRBJ1-5,TRBV20-1,-,TRBD1,CSATGGFVYQPQHF,TGCAGTGCAACAGGGGGTTTTGTCTATCAGCCCCAGCATTTT
TRBJ2-7,TRBV28,-,-,CASSFRLTYEQYF,TGTGCCAGCAGTTTCAGGCTTACCTACGAGCAGTACTTC
TRBJ1-4,TRBV7-8,-,-,CASSNTGFGEKLFF,TGTGCCAGCAGCAACACCGGGTTCGGTGAAAAACTGTTTTTT
TRBJ2-3,TRBV20-1,-,TRBD1,CSFLGPGPGGTDTQYF,TGCAGTTTCTTGGGCCCCGGTCCAGGGGGAACAGATACGCAGTATTTT
TRBJ1-6,TRBV2,-,-,CASRGEPNSPLHF,TGTGCCAGCCGGGGGGAACCTAATTCACCCCTCCACTTT
TRBJ1-5,TRBV5-5,few,TRBD1,CASSLATGINQPQHF,TGTGCCAGCAGCTTAGCGACAGGGATTAATCAGCCCCAGCATTTT
TRBJ2-7,TRBV10-3,many,-,CAIKDAYEQYF,TGTGCGATCAAGGACGCCTACGAGCAGTACTTC
TRBJ2-2,TRBV18,many,-,CASSPPSANTGELFF,TGTGCCAGCTCACCACCTTCCGCGAACACCGGGGAGCTGTTTTTT
TRBJ1-5,TRBV28,-,-,CASRFGGLGNQPQHF,TGTGCCAGCCGTTTCGGGGGGCTTGGCAATCAGCCCCAGCATTTT
TRBJ2-5,TRBV7-9,few,-,CASSLARVQETQYF,TGTGCCAGCAGCTTAGCGCGGGTGCAAGAGACCCAGTACTTC
TRBJ1-6,TRBV14,few,-,CASSQFTNSPLHF,TGTGCCAGCAGCCAATTTACGAATTCACCCCTCCACTTT